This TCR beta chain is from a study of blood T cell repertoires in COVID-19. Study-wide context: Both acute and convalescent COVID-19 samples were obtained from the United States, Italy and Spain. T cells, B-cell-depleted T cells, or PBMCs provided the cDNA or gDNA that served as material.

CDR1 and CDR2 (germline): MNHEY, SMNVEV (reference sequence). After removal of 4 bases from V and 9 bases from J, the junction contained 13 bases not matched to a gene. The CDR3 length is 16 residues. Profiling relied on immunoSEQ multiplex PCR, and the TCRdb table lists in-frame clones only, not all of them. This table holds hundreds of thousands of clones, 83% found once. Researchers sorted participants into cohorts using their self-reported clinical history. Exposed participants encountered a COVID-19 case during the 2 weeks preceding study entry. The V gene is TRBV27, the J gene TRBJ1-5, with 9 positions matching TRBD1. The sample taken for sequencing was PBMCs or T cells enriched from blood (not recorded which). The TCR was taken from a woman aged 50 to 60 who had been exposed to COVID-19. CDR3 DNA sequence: TGTGCCAGCAGTTCCGGGATGGACAGGGGCAGAGGGCCCCAGCATTTT. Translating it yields CASSSGMDRGRGPQHF.